This is a list of T cell receptor beta chains from one sample in a study of shared clonotypes between healthy human individuals. Some clones are missing from TCRdb's copy, which holds only in-frame ones; the method was immunoSEQ multiplex PCR. Of about 800,000 clones in the sample, about 96% were seen once. The specimen sequenced was naive CD8+ T cells sorted from blood. The receptors derive from a young man in good health. CDR3s include the opening cysteine and the closing phenylalanine or tryptophan. D genes are given only for firm matches. A clone size is listed for some rows: how often the clone was seen (once, few, many), or a class if it is expanded.

clone_size,d_call,v_call,j_call,cdr3_aa,cdr3_nt
.,.,TRBV15,TRBJ2-2,CATSRDGELFF,TGTGCCACCAGCAGAGATGGGGAGCTGTTTTTT
.,.,TRBV14,TRBJ2-7,CASSPLFDRAKLYEQYF,TGTGCCAGCAGCCCCCTGTTCGATAGGGCGAAACTCTACGAGCAGTACTTC
.,TRBD1,TRBV6-5,TRBJ2-1,CASSAGGSEQFF,TGTGCCAGCAGTGCAGGGGGCAGTGAGCAGTTCTTC
.,.,TRBV7-9,TRBJ2-1,CASSPTGGRSWQFF,TGTGCCAGCAGCCCCACCGGGGGCAGGTCGTGGCAGTTCTTC
.,TRBD2,TRBV5-4,TRBJ2-1,CATPGLAENEQFF,TGTGCCACCCCGGGACTAGCCGAGAATGAGCAGTTCTTC
.,.,TRBV4-3,TRBJ1-1,CASREALGTEAFF,TGCGCCAGCAGGGAGGCCTTAGGCACTGAAGCTTTCTTT
once,.,TRBV7-9,TRBJ1-1,CASRQIQGFPEAFF,TGTGCCAGCAGACAAATCCAGGGATTTCCCGAAGCTTTCTTT
.,.,TRBV19,TRBJ2-3,CASSIIYIGGQPAITSTDTQYF,TGTGCCAGTAGTATAATTTATATCGGGGGCCAGCCGGCGATTACTAGCACAGATACGCAGTATTTT
.,.,TRBV27,TRBJ2-7,CASSLIPGSDEQYF,TGTGCCAGCAGTTTAATCCCAGGGTCCGACGAGCAGTACTTC
.,.,TRBV6-1,TRBJ1-4,CASSDTYEKLFF,TGTGCCAGCAGTGACACTTATGAAAAACTGTTTTTT
.,.,TRBV7-9,TRBJ2-7,CASSPRYSYEQYF,TGTGCCAGCAGTCCGAGATACTCCTACGAGCAGTACTTC
.,TRBD1,TRBV6-5,TRBJ1-1,CASSYGTDTEAFF,TGTGCCAGCAGTTACGGGACAGACACTGAAGCTTTCTTT
.,.,TRBV29-1,TRBJ2-3,CSARDRGTDTQYF,TGCAGCGCCAGGGACCGAGGCACAGATACGCAGTATTTT
.,.,TRBV28,TRBJ2-7,CASSSTGFYEQYF,TGTGCCAGCAGTTCTACAGGGTTCTACGAGCAGTACTTC
.,.,TRBV4-1,TRBJ2-2,CASSQPGELFF,TGCGCCAGCAGCCAACCCGGGGAGCTGTTTTTT